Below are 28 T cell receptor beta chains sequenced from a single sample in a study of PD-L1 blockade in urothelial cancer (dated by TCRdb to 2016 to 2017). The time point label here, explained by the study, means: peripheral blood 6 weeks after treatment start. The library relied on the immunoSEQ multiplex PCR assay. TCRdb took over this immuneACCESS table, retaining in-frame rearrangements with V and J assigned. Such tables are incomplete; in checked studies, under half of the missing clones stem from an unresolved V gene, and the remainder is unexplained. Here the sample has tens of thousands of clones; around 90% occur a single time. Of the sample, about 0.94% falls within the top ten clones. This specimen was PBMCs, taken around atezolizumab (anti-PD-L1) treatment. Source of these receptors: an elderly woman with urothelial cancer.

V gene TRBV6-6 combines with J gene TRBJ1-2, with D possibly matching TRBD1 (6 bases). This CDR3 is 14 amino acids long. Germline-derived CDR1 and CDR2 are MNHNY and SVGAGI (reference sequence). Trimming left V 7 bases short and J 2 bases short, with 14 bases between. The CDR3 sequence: CASTREGVNYGYTF. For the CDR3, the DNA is TGTGCCAGCACCCGGGAGGGGGTAAACTATGGCTACACCTTC.

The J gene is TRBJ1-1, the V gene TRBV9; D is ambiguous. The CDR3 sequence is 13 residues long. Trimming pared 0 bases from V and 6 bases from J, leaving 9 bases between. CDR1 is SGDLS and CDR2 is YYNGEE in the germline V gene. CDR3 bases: TGTGCCAGCAGCGTAGTTGGGAGGGCTGAAGCTTTCTTT. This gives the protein CASSVVGRAEAFF.

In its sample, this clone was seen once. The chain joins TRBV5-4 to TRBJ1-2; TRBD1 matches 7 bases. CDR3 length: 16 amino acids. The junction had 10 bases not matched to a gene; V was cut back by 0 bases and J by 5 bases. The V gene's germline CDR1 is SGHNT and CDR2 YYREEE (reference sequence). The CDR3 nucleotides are TGTGCCAGCAGCTTGGCCTTAAACAGGGGTCGTTATGGCTACACCTTC. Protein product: CASSLALNRGRYGYTF. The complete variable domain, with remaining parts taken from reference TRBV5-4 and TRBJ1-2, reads ETGVTQSPTHLIKTRGQQVTLRCSSQSGHNTVSWYQQALGQGPQFIFQYYREEENGRGNFPPRFSGLQFPNYSSELNVNALELDDSALYLCASSLALNRGRYGYTFGSGTRLTVV.

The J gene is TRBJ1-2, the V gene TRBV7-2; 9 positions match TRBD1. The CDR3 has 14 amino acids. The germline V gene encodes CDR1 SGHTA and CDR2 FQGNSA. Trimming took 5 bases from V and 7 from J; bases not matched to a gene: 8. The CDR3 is CASSAPGTGLGYTF. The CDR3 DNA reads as TGTGCCAGCAGCGCCCCCGGGACAGGGCTTGGCTACACCTTC.

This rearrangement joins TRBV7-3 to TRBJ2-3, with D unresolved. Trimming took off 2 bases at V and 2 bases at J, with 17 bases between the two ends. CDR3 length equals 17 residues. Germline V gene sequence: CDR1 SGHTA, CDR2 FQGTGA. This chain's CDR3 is CASSLSRGSLYTDTQYF. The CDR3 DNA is TGTGCCAGCAGCTTATCTCGTGGTAGCCTTTACACAGATACGCAGTATTTT.

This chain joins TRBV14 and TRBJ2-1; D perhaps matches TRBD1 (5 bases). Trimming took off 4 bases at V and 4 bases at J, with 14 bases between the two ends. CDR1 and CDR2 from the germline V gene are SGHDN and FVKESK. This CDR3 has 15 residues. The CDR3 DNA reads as TGTGCCAGCAGCCTTCAGACTGGGGCATACAATGAGCAGTTCTTC. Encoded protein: CASSLQTGAYNEQFF. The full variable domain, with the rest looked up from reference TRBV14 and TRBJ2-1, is EAGVTQFPSHSVIEKGQTVTLRCDPISGHDNLYWYRRVMGKEIKFLLHFVKESKQDESGMPNNRFLAERTGGTYSTLKVQPAELEDSGVYFCASSLQTGAYNEQFFGPGTRLTVL.

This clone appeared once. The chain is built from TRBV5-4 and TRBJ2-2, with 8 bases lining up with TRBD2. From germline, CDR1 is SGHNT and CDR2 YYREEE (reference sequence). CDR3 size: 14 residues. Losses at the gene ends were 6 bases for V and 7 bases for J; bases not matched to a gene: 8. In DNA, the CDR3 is TGTGCCAGCAAGCCAGCGGGAGTCGTCGGGGAGCTGTTTTTT. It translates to CASKPAGVVGELFF.

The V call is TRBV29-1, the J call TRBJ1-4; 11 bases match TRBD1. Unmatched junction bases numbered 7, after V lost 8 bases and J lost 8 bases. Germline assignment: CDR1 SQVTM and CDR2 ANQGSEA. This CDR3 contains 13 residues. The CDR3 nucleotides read TGCAGCTCCCGGGACAGGGGGGACGAAAAACTGTTTTTT. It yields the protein CSSRDRGDEKLFF.

CDR3 loop: CAWGRQPNTEAFF. As DNA, the CDR3 is TGTGCCTGGGGGAGGCAGCCGAACACTGAAGCTTTCTTT. The chain combines TRBV30 with TRBJ1-1; D remains unclear. In germline, CDR1 is GTSNPN, CDR2 SVGIG (reference sequence). Trimming removed 5 bases from V and 1 base from J, with 11 bases in between. This CDR3 is 13 amino acids long.

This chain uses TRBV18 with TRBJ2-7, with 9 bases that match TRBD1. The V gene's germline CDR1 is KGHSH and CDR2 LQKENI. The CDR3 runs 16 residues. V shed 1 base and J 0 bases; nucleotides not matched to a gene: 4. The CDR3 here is CASSPRDRAFSYEQYF. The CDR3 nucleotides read TGTGCCAGCTCACCACGGGACAGGGCATTCTCCTACGAGCAGTACTTC.

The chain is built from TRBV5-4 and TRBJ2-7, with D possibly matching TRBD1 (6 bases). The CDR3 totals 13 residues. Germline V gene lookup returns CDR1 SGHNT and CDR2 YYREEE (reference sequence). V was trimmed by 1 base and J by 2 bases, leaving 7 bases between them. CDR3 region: CASSLNRAYEQYF. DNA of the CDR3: TGTGCCAGCAGCTTGAACAGGGCCTACGAGCAGTACTTC. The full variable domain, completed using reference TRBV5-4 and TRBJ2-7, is ETGVTQSPTHLIKTRGQQVTLRCSSQSGHNTVSWYQQALGQGPQFIFQYYREEENGRGNFPPRFSGLQFPNYSSELNVNALELDDSALYLCASSLNRAYEQYFGPGTRLTVT.

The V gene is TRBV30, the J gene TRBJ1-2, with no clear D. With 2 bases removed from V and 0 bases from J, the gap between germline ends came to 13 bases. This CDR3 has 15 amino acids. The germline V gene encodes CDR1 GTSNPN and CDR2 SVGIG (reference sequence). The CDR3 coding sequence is TGTGCCTGGAGTTGGCTGTCGAGGGCTAACTATGGCTACACCTTC. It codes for CAWSWLSRANYGYTF.

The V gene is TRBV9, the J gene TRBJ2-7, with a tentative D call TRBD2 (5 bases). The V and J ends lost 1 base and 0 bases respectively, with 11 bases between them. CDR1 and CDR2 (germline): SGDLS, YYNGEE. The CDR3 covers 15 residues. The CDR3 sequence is CASSVSGTSSYEQYF. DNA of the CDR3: TGTGCCAGCAGCGTAAGCGGCACGAGCTCCTACGAGCAGTACTTC.

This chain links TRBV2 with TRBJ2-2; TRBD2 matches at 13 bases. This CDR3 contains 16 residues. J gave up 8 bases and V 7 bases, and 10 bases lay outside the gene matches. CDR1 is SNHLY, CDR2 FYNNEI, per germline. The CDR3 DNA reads TGTGCCAGCATTCGAGGACTAGCGGGAGCGCAGGGGGAGCTGTTTTTT. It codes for CASIRGLAGAQGELFF.

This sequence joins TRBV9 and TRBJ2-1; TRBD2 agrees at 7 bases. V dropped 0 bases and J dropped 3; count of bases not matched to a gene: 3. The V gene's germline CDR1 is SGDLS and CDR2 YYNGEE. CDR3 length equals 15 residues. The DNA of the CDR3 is TGTGCCAGCAGCGTAGGGGTAGCGGGCTACAATGAGCAGTTCTTC. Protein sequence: CASSVGVAGYNEQFF.

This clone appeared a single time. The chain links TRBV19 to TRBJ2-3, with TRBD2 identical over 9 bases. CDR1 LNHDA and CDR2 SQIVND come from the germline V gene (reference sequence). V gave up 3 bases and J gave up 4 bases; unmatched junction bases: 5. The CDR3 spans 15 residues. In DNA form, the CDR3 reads TGTGCCAGTAGTATTCTAGCGGGAAGGGCAGATACGCAGTATTTT. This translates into CASSILAGRADTQYF.

CDR3 coding DNA: TGTGCCAGCAGTTTAGGGACAGGGCTGGGGAGCAATCAGCCCCAGCATTTT. It is translated as CASSLGTGLGSNQPQHF. The chain uses TRBV28 and TRBJ1-5; 9 positions agree with TRBD1. The CDR3 runs to 17 residues. J lost 1 base, V lost 2 bases, and 6 bases had no gene match. Germline V lookup: CDR1 MDHEN, CDR2 SYDVKM.

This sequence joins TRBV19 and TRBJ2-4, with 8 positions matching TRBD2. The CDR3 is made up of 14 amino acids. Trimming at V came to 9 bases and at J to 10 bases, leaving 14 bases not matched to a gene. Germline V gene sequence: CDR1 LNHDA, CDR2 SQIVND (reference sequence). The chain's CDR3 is CASSGPPGLDIQYF. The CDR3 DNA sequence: TGTGCCAGCTCAGGCCCCCCGGGACTAGATATTCAGTACTTC.

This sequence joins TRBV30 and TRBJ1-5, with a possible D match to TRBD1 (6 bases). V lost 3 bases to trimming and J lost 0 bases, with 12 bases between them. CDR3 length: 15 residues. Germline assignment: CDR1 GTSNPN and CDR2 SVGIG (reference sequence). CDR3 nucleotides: TGTGCCTGGAGCCTCAGGGGTAGTAGCAATCAGCCCCAGCATTTT. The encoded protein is CAWSLRGSSNQPQHF.

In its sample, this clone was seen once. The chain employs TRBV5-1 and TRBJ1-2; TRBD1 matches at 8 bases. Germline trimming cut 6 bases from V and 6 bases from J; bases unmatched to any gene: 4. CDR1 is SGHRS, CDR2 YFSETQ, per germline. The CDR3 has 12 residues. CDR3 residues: CASTEDRDGYTF. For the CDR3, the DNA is TGCGCCAGCACCGAGGACAGGGATGGCTACACCTTC.

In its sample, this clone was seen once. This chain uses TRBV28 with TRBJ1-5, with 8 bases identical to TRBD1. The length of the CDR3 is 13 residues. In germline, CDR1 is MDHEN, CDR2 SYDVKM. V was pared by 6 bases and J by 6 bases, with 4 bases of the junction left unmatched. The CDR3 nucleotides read TGTGCCAGCAGCTTGGACAGGGTTCAGCCCCAGCATTTT. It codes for CASSLDRVQPQHF.

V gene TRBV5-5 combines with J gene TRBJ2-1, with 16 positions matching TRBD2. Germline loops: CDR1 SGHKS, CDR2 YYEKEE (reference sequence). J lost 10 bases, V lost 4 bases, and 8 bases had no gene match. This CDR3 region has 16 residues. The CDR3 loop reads CASSQGLAGGPAEQFF. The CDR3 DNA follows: TGTGCCAGCAGCCAGGGACTAGCGGGAGGGCCCGCCGAGCAGTTCTTC.

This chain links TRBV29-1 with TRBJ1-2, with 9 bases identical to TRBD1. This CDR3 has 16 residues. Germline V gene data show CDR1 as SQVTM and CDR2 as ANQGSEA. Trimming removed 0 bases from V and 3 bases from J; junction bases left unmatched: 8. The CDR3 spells CSVEDTGGPKDYGYTF. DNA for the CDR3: TGCAGCGTTGAAGACACAGGGGGCCCGAAGGACTATGGCTACACCTTC.

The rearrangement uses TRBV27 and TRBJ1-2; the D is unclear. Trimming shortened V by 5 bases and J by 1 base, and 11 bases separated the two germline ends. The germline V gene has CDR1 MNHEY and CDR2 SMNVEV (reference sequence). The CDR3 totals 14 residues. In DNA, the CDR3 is TGTGCCAGCAGTCCCCGAGTACTTAACTATGGCTACACCTTC. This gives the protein CASSPRVLNYGYTF.

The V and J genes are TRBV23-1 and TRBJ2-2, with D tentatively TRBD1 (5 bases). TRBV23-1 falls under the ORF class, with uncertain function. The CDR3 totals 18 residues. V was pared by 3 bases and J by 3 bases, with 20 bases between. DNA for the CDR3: TGCGCCAGCAGTCACCAAGGGCGCCGACAAGGGGACACCGGGGAGCTGTTTTTT. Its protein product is CASSHQGRRQGDTGELFF.

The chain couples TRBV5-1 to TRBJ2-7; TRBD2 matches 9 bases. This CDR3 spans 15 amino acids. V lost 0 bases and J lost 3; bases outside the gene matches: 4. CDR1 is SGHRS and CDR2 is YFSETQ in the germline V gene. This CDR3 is CASSLGGLANYEQYF. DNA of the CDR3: TGCGCCAGCAGCTTGGGGGGACTAGCTAACTACGAGCAGTACTTC.

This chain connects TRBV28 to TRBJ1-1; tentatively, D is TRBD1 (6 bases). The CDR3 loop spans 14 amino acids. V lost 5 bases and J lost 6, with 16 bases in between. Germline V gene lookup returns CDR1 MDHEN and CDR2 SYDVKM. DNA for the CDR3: TGTGCCAGCAGTCTGAGACAGGTTAGCGCTGAAGCTTTCTTT. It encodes CASSLRQVSAEAFF.

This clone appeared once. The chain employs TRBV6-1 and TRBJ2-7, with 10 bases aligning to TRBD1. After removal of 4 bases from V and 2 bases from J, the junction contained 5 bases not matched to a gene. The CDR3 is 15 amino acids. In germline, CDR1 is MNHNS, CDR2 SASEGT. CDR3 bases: TGTGCCAGCAGTGGAGCAGGGACAGGGGCCTACGAGCAGTACTTC. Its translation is CASSGAGTGAYEQYF.